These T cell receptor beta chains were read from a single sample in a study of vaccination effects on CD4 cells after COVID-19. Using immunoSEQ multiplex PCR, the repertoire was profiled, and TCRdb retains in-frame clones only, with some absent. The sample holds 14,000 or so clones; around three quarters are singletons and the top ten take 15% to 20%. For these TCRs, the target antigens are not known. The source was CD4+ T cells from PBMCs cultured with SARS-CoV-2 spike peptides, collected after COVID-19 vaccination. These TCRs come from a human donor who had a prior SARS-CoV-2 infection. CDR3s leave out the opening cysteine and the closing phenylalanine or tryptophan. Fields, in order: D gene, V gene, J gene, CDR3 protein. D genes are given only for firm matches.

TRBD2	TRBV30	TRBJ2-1	AWSLGLAGNEQF
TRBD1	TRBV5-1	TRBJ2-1	ASSLQGAPSYNEQF
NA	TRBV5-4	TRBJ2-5	ASSEGGETQY
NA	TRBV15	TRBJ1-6	ATSREAGRNSPLH
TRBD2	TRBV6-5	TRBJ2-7	ASTRAGGLGEQY
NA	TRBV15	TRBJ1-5	ATSRDLDDQPQH
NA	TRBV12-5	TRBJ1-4	ASGLREKLF
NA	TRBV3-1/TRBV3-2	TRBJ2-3	ASSPRRGRVADTQY
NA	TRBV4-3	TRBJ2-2	ASSQEVLRAINTGELF
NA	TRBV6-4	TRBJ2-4	ASSDALVKNIQY
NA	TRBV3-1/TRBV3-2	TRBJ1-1	ASSQEISEAF
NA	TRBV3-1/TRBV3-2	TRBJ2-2	ASSQPPGAGELF
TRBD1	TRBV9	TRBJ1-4	ASSEIQGASEKLF
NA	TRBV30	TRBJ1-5	AWSARGGGPFNQPQH
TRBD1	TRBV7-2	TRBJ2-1	ASSVGQGAFEQF
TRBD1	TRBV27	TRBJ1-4	ASSSTFGTGDEKLF
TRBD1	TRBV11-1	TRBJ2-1	ASNARQGVYNEQF
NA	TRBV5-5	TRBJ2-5	ASSLAGFQETQY
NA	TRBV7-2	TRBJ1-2	ASSSGQSPTKD
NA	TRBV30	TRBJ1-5	AWSPTGGAQPQH
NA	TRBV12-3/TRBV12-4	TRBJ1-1	ASSLRTATEAF
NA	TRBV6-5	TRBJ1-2	ASRATVNYGYT
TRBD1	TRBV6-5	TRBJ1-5	ASSIRTGWDQPQH
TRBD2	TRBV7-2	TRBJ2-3	ASSLGLAGGADTQY
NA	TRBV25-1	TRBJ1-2	ASSLFYGYT
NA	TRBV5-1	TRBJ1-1	ASSLPDGNTEAF
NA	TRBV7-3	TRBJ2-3	ASSLWGAEDTQY
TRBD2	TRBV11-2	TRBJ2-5	ASSPTGGETQY
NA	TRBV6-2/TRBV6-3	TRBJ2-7	ASSARGYEQY
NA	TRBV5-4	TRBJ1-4	ASSLTTNEKLF
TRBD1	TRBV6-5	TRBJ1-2	ARMARAGGLYGYT
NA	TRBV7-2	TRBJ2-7	ASSLGSGRPSYEQY
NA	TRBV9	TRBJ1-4	ASSGHGATNEKLF
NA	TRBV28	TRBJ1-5	ASSLYRQPQH
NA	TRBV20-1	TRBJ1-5	SASHRVINQPQH
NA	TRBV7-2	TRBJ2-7	ASSYLLEEYYEQY
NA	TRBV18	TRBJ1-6	ASSPMTGGSYNSPLH
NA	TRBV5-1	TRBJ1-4	ASSLGGRLEKLF
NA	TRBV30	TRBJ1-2	AWSDYKGGGYGYT
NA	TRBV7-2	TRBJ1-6	ASSLSGPTNSPLH
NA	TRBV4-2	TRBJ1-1	ASSPQQDMNTEAF
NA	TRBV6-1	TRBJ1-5	ASSEAGRPQH
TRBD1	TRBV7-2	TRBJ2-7	ASSLVGQGTHEQY
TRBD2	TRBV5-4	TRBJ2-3	ASRLAGSTDTQY
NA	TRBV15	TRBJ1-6	ATSRGGRDSPLH
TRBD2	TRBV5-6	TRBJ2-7	ASSPRGGEQY
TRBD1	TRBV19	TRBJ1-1	ASRDRVEATEAF
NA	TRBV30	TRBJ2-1	AGLGGPGDHEQF
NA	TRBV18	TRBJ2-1	ASSPVGEGVGENEQF
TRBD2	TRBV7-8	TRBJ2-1	ASSSKLAGATGEQF